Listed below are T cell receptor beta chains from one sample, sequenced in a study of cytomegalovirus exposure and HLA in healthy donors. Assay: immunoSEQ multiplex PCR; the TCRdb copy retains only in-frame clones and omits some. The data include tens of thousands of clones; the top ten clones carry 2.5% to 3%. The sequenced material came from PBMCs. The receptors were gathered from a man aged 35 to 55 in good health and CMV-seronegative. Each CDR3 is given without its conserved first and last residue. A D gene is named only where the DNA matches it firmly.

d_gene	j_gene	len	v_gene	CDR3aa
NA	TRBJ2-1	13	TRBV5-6	ASSTPQGPYNEQF
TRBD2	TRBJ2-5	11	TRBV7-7	AVAGGVLETQY
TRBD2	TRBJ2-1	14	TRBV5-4	ASSLVSRGGYNEQF
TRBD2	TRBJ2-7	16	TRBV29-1	SVETVGGSGSFSYEQY
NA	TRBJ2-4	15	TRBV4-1	ASSQDIQGFTKNIQY
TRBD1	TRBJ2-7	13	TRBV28	ASSLSSGGKYEQY
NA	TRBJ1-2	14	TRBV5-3	ARRRWQGKGNYGYT
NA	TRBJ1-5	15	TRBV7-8	ASSLAWDRDTYQPQH
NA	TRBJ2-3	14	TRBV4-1	ASSQDHERVPDTQY
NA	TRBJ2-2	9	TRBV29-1	SVASAGELF
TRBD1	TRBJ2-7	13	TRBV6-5	ASSLGRGQGYEQY
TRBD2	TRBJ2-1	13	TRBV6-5	ASSRPSGGINEQF
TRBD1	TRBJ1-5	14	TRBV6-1	ASSDYSRDRGQPQH
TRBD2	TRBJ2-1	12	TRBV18	ASSTSGGANEQF
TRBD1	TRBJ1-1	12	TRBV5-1	ASSTETGVTEAF
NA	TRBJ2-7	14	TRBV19	ASSDLRELGAYEQY
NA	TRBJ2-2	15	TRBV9	ASSASRGTMNTGELF
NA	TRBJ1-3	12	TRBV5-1	ASSLDGSGNTIY
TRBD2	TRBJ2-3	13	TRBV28	ASSLGGGATDTQY
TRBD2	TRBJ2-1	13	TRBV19	ASSSRRGGYNEQF
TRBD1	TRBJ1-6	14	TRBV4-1	ASSQSGGSYNSPLH
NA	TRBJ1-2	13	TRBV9	ASSARDIENYGYT
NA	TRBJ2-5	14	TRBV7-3	ASSLGRGWVQETQY
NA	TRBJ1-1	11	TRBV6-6	ASSRLGNTEAF
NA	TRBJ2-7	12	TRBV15	ATSQGPTPYEQY
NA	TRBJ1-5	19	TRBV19	ASSIALPRFSGQYSNQPQH
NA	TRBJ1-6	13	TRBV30	AWSVRGDYNSPLH
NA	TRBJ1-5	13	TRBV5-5	ASSLVADSNQPQH
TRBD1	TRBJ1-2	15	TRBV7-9	ASSSKRAGGQGYGYT
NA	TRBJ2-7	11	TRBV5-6	ASSFTGKREQY
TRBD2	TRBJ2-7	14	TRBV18	ASSPPGTSGPYEQY
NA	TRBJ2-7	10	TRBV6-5	ASKNPGYEQY
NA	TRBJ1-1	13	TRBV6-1	ASSELGGDSREAF
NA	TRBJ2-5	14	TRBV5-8	ASSLFGTEYQETQY
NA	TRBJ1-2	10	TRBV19	ASSPGGYGYT
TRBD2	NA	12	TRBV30	AWSLAGGGFEQY
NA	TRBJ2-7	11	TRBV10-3	AISEKGVGEQY
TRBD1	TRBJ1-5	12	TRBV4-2	ASSQGQGEQPQH
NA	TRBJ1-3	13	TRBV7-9	ASSLDIFSGNTIY
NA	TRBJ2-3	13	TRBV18	ASSPPSDSLGTQY
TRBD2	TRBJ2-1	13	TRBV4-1	ASSQTTSNYNEQF
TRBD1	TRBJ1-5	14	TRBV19	ASSMVGQGANQPQH
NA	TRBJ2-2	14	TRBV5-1	ASSGQGPPNTGELF
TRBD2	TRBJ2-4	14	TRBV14	ASSQIAGLAKNIQY
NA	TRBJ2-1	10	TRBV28	ASSLRQREQF